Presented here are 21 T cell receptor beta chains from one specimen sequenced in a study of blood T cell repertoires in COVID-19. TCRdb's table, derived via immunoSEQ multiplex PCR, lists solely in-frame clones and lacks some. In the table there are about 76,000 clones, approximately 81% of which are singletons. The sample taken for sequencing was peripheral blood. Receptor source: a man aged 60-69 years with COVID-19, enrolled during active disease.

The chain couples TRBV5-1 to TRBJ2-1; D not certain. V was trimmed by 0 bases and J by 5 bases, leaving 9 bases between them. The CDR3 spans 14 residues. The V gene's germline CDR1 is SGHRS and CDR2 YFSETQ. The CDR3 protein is CASSLVQVNNEQFF. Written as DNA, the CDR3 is TGCGCCAGCAGCTTGGTTCAGGTAAACAATGAGCAGTTCTTC.

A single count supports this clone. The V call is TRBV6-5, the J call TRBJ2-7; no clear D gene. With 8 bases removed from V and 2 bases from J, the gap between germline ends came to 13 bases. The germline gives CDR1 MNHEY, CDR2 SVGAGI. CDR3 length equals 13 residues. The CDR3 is CASASPATYEQYF. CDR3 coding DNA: TGTGCCAGCGCGTCACCTGCGACCTACGAGCAGTACTTC.

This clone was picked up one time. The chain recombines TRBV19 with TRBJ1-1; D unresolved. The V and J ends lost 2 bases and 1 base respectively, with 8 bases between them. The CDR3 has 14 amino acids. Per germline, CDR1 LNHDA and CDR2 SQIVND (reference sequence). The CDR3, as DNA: TGTGCCAGTAGTATATCTAGTTCGAACACTGAAGCTTTCTTT. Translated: CASSISSSNTEAFF.

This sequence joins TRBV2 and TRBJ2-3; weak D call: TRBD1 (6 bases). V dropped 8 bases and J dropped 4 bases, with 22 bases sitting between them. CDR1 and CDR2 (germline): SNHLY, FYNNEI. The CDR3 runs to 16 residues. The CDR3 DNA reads TGTGCCAGCTGCCGGGACACCCAAGTTCGTCCAGATACGCAGTATTTT. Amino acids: CASCRDTQVRPDTQYF.

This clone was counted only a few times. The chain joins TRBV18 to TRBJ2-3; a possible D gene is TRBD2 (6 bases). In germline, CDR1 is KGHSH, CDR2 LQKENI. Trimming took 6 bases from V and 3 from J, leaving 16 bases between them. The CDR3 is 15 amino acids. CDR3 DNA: TGTGCCAGCTCTCCAGCGCGGGGAAATACAGATACGCAGTATTTT. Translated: CASSPARGNTDTQYF.

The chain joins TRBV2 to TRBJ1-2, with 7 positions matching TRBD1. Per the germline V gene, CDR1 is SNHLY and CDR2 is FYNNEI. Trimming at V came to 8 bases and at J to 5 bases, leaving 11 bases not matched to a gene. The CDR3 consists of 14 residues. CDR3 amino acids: CASPLPTGKYGYTF. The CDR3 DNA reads TGTGCCAGCCCCCTACCGACAGGGAAGTATGGCTACACCTTC.

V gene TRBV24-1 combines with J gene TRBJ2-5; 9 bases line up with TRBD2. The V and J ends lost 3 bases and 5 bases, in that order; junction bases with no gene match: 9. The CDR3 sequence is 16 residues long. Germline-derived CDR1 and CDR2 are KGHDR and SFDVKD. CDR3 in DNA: TGTGCCACCAGTGATATGGCTAGCGGGGTTGGGGAGACCCAGTACTTC. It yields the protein CATSDMASGVGETQYF.

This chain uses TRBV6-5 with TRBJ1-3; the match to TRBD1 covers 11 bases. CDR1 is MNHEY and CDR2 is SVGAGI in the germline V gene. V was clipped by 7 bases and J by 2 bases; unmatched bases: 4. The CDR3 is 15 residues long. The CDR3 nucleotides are TGTGCCAGCAAGTGGGGACAGGGGGCTGGAAACACCATATATTTT. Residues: CASKWGQGAGNTIYF.

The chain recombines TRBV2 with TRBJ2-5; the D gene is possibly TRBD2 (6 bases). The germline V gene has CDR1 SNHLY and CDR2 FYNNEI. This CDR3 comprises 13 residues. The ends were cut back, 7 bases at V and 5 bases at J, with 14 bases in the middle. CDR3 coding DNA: TGTGCCAGCATCTTCGGAGGGCCGGAGACCCAGTACTTC. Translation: CASIFGGPETQYF. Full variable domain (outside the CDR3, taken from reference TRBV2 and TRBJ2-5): EPEVTQTPSHQVTQMGQEVILRCVPISNHLYFYWYRQILGQKVEFLVSFYNNEISEKSEIFDDQFSVERPDGSNFTLKIRSTKLEDSAMYFCASIFGGPETQYFGPGTRLLVL.

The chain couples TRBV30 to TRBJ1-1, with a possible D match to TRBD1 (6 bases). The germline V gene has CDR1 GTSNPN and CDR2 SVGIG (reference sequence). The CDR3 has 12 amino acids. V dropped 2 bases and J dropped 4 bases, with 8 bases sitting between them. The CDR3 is CAWSRGGTEAFF. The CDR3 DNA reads TGTGCCTGGAGTAGAGGGGGCACTGAAGCTTTCTTT.

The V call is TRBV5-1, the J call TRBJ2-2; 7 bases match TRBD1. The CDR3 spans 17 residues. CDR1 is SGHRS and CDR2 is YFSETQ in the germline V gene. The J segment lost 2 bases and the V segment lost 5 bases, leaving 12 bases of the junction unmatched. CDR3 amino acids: CASSIMQGTVNTGELFF. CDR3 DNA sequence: TGCGCCAGCAGTATTATGCAGGGGACAGTTAACACCGGGGAGCTGTTTTTT.

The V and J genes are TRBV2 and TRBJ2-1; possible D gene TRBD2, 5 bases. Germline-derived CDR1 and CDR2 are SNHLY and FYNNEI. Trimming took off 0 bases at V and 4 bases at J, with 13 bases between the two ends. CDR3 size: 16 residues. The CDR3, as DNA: TGTGCCAGCAGTGAAGCGCGGTCTAGCAGGTACAATGAGCAGTTCTTC. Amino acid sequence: CASSEARSSRYNEQFF.

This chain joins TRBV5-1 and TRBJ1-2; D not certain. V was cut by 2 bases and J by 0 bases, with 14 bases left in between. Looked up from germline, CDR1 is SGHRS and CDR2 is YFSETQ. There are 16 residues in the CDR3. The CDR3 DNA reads TGCGCCAGCAGCTTCCCCGGACGGGAAACTAACTATGGCTACACCTTC. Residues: CASSFPGRETNYGYTF.

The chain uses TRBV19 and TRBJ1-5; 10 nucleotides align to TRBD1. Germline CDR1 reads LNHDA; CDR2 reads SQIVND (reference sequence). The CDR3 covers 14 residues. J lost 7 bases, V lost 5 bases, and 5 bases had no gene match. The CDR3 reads CASSSTGGGQPQHF. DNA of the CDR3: TGTGCCAGTAGTTCGACAGGGGGCGGACAGCCCCAGCATTTT.

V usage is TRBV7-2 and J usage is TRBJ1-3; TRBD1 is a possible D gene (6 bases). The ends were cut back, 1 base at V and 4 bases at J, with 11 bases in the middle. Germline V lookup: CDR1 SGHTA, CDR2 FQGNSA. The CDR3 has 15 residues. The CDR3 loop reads CASSLGGGQGNTIYF. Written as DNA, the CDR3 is TGTGCCAGCAGCTTAGGCGGGGGCCAAGGAAACACCATATATTTT.

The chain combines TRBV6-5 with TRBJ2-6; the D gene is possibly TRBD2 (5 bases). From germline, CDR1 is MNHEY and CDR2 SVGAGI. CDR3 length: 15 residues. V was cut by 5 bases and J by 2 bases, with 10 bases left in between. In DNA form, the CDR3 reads TGTGCCAGCAGTCGGGGATTTGCTGGGGCCAACGTCCTGACTTTC. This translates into CASSRGFAGANVLTF.

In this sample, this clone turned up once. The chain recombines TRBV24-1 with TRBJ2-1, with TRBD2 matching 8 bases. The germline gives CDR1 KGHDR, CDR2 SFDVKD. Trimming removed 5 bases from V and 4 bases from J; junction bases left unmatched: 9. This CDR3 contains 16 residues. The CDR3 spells CATSGVAGLSYNEQFF. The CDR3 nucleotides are TGTGCCACCAGTGGCGTAGCGGGACTTTCATACAATGAGCAGTTCTTC.

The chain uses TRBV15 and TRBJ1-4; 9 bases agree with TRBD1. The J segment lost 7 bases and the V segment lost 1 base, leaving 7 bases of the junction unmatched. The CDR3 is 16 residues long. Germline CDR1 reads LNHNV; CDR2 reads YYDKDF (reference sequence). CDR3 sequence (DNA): TGTGCCACCAGCAGAGGAGATACAGGGGGCAGTGAAAAACTGTTTTTT. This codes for CATSRGDTGGSEKLFF. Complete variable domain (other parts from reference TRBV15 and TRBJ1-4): DAMVIQNPRYQVTQFGKPVTLSCSQTLNHNVMYWYQQKSSQAPKLLFHYYDKDFNNEADTPDNFQSRRPNTSFCFLDIRSPGLGDTAMYLCATSRGDTGGSEKLFFGSGTQLSVL.

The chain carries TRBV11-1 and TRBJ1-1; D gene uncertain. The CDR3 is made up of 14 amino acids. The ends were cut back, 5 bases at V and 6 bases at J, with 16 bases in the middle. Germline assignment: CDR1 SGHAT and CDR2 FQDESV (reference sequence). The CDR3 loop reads CASSTAAAYAEAFF. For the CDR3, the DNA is TGTGCCAGCAGCACCGCGGCAGCCTACGCTGAAGCTTTCTTT.

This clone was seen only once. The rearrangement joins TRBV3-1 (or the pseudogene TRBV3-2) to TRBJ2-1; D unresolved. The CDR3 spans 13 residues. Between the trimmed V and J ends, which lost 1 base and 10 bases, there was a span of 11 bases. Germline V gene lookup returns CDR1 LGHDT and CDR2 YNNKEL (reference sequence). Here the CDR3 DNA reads TGTGCCAGCAGCCAAGGGGCCTCCCAAGAGCAGTTCTTC. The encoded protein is CASSQGASQEQFF.

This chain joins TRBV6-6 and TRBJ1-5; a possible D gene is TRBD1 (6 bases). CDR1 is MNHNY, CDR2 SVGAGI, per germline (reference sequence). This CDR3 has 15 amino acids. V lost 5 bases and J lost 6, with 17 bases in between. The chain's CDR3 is CASSEVQGSIQPQHF. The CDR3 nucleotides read TGTGCCAGCAGTGAGGTACAGGGTTCTATTCAGCCCCAGCATTTT.